This T cell receptor beta chain originates from a study of Ad26.COV2.S vaccination and SARS-CoV-2 variants. Study results and caveats: Spike-specific TCR breadth was greater after Ad26.COV2.S than placebo. Vaccinees reportedly had broad spike-specific CD8+ and CD4+ T cell responses.

The CDR3 length is 13 residues. Trimming took 1 base from V and 2 from J, leaving 6 bases between them. Germline V gives CDR1 SGHVS, CDR2 FNYEAQ. In regard to this clone: The antigen is unknown.

Using immunoSEQ multiplex PCR, the repertoire was profiled, and TCRdb retains in-frame clones only, with some absent. The sample lists about 87,000 clones, 82% occurring once. V is TRBV7-6 and J is TRBJ2-7; possible D gene TRBD1, 6 bases. The material sequenced was peripheral blood, taken after recovery from COVID-19. This clonotype was sampled from a human donor who had recovered from COVID-19. The CDR3 spells CASSLGTAYEQYF. CDR3 coding DNA: TGTGCCAGCAGCTTAGGGACAGCCTACGAGCAGTACTTC.